This T cell receptor beta chain was profiled in a study of cytomegalovirus exposure and HLA in healthy donors. There are 14 residues in the CDR3. CDR1 LNHDA and CDR2 SQIVND come from the germline V gene (reference sequence). Germline trimming cut 5 bases from V and 6 bases from J; bases unmatched to any gene: 6. The primer mix had 60 Vbeta and 13 Jbeta primers. The data were produced by immunoSEQ multiplex PCR, yet TCRdb's version contains in-frame clones alone and is incomplete. The sample holds 60,000 or so clones, around 68% seen once. V is TRBV19 and J is TRBJ2-7; 11 bases agree with TRBD1. The specimen sequenced was PBMCs. This TCR was recovered from a man between 45 and 60 years old in good health and CMV-seropositive. Here the CDR3 reads CASSATGTGGEQYF. The CDR3 DNA is TGTGCCAGTAGTGCCACCGGGACAGGGGGCGAGCAGTACTTC.